The 13 T cell receptor beta chains reported below all come from one sample, sequenced in a study of T cells expressing NK-cell markers. TCRdb re-called the 5' RACE reads and shows each CDR3 protein once, DNA omitted. This sample's clone table lists 500,000 to 700,000 distinct CDR3 sequences. Specimen: blood T cells: a sorted CD56 or NKG2C T cell subset, CD4+ or CD8+ T cells, or bulk PBMC T cells (not recorded which). These receptors all come from a man between 18 and 35 years old in good health.

J is TRBJ2-1 and V is TRBV12-3 or TRBV12-4. The CDR3 is made up of 14 amino acids. This CDR3 is CASRPEHSSNEQFF.

The chain combines TRBV6-2 or TRBV6-3 with TRBJ1-1. This CDR3 region has 13 residues. Germline V gene data show CDR1 as MNHEY and CDR2 as SVGEGT. CDR3 loop: CASTWANLFEAFF.

The V call is TRBV5-5, the J call TRBJ2-5; TCRdb's D gene call, TRBD1, goes unchecked for lack of DNA. CDR1 SGHKS and CDR2 YYEKEE come from the germline V gene (reference sequence). This CDR3 contains 17 residues. CDR3 sequence reads: CASSLVVGGTAQETQYF.

The chain recombines TRBV11-2 with TRBJ2-5. Germline V CDR1 and CDR2: SGHAT, FQNNGV. This CDR3 spans 13 amino acids. The CDR3 spells CASSSEIISTQYF.

The V gene is TRBV7-3, the J gene TRBJ2-2; TCRdb picks TRBD2, but there is no DNA to check that call. The CDR3 extends over 15 amino acids. CDR1 and CDR2 (germline): SGHTA, FQGTGA. CDR3: CASSETRTATGELFF.

This rearrangement joins TRBV12-3 or TRBV12-4 to TRBJ2-3; TCRdb calls TRBD1, which cannot be checked without DNA. This CDR3 is 14 amino acids long. The CDR3 reads CASTTDGLGNTQYF.

V and J are TRBV7-2 and TRBJ2-7; as DNA is missing, the TRBD1 call by TCRdb cannot be tested. Germline values: CDR1 SGHTA, CDR2 FQGNSA. This CDR3 contains 15 residues. The CDR3 here is CASSTLWGYPYEQYF.

The chain combines TRBV18 with TRBJ2-1. The germline CDR1 and CDR2 sequences are KGHSH and LQKENI. The CDR3 contains 12 residues. This CDR3 is CASSPGYNEQFF.

The rearrangement joins TRBV4-2 to TRBJ2-7; TCRdb lists TRBD2, though no DNA is available to test this call. Per germline, CDR1 LGHNA and CDR2 YNFKEQ. The CDR3 has 17 amino acids. This CDR3 reads CASSQDLLLTGSYEQYF.

The rearrangement links TRBV24-1 to TRBJ2-7. The CDR3 covers 14 residues. CDR1 and CDR2 (germline): KGHDR, SFDVKD. CDR3 sequence reads: CATSAPGTSYEQYF.

The rearrangement joins TRBV29-1 to TRBJ2-3. Germline V gives CDR1 SQVTM, CDR2 ANQGSEA. The CDR3 sequence is 11 residues long. The CDR3 sequence is CSVDWTDTQYF.

The chain links TRBV29-1 to TRBJ2-2; no DNA is available, so the TRBD2 call from TCRdb remains unchecked. This CDR3 is built from 15 residues. Germline V CDR1 and CDR2: SQVTM, ANQGSEA. The CDR3 is CSVADGLAGTGELFF.

This chain joins TRBV5-1 and TRBJ2-1. CDR1 is SGHRS and CDR2 is YFSETQ in the germline V gene. There are 16 residues in the CDR3. CDR3: CASKGNHLLSYNEQFF.